This TCR beta chain is drawn from a study of T cells in Graves' hyperthyroidism and ophthalmopathy. The CDR3 spans 15 residues. Per the germline V gene, CDR1 is MDHEN and CDR2 is SYDVKM. Trimming left V 3 bases short and J 5 bases short, with 16 bases between. The table lists this clonotype with many counts. What it recognizes is unknown. TCR beta CDR3 region amplification was performed from RNA transcripts. The HTBI primer set served for first-round RT-PCR of the TCR CDR3. From the multiplex PCR reads, TCRdb called clonotypes with MiXCR, one entry per CDR3 protein. The data hold approximately 640,000 distinct CDR3 sequences, with about 17% observed a single time. Lactation, pregnancy, other autoimmune disease or uncontrolled infection excluded patients. Thyroid ultrasound and orbital computed tomography, with clinical symptoms and serum thyroxine and TRAb, informed diagnoses. General observations from the study: Researchers report that a 13 V-J model separated ophthalmopathy from stable hyperthyroidism. Model-based prediction identified ophthalmopathy a median around 6.7 months prior to its onset.

Sample: blood. V gene TRBV28 combines with J gene TRBJ1-1, with D maybe TRBD1 (5 bases). The sequence derives from a woman younger than 45 with Graves' hyperthyroidism. As DNA, the CDR3 is TGTGCCAGCAGTTTTTGGGGAGGGGCGAGAACTGAAGCTTTCTTT. Translation: CASSFWGGARTEAFF.